The 4 T cell receptor beta chains given below trace back to one sample, sequenced in a study of cytomegalovirus exposure and HLA in healthy donors. PCR involved 60 Vbeta and 13 Jbeta primers. The data were produced by immunoSEQ multiplex PCR, yet TCRdb's version contains in-frame clones alone and is incomplete. The table includes about 80,000 clones, around 60% detected once. The specimen sequenced was PBMCs. These receptor sequences come from a male donor in good health and CMV-seropositive.

V gene TRBV11-2 combines with J gene TRBJ2-6; 11 bases are a match to TRBD1. After removal of 5 bases from V and 0 bases from J, the junction contained 3 bases not matched to a gene. The CDR3 is made up of 17 amino acids. Germline V lookup: CDR1 SGHAT, CDR2 FQNNGV. The CDR3 DNA reads as TGTGCCAGCAGCCGGGGACAGGGGGGCTCTGGGGCCAACGTCCTGACTTTC. It encodes CASSRGQGGSGANVLTF. The full variable domain, its missing parts supplied by reference TRBV11-2 and TRBJ2-6, is EAGVAQSPRYKIIEKRQSVAFWCNPISGHATLYWYQQILGQGPKLLIQFQNNGVVDDSQLPKDRFSAERLKGVDSTLKIQPAKLEDSAVYLCASSRGQGGSGANVLTFGAGSRLTVL.

V gene TRBV6-5 combines with J gene TRBJ2-1; D perhaps matches TRBD1 (6 bases). The CDR3 length is 14 residues. The germline V gene has CDR1 MNHEY and CDR2 SVGAGI. With 6 bases removed from V and 0 bases from J, the gap between germline ends came to 9 bases. CDR3 sequence: CASRDRSSYNEQFF. In DNA form, the CDR3 reads TGTGCCAGCAGAGACAGGAGCTCCTACAATGAGCAGTTCTTC.

The chain is built from TRBV30 and TRBJ1-6, with no clear D. V gave up 2 bases and J gave up 13 bases, with 15 bases separating them. Germline V gene sequence: CDR1 GTSNPN, CDR2 SVGIG (reference sequence). CDR3 size: 13 residues. In DNA form, the CDR3 reads TGTGCCTGGAGTCCGAGTTCGGGTTCCCCCCTCCACTTT. As protein: CAWSPSSGSPLHF.

The chain uses TRBV7-9 and TRBJ2-7; D is undetermined. The CDR3 has 12 amino acids. The germline V gene has CDR1 SEHNR and CDR2 FQNEAQ (reference sequence). V shed 2 bases and J shed 6 bases, with 8 bases lying between them. The CDR3 spells CASSLLTFEQYF. The DNA of the CDR3 is TGTGCCAGCAGCTTACTGACTTTCGAGCAGTACTTC.